This TCR beta chain was captured by sequencing in a study of vaccination and CD4 T cells after COVID-19. Study details: The authors used overlapping spike peptides from SARS-CoV-2, HCoV-NL63, HCoV-OC43 and HCoV-229E to stimulate cells. As control conditions, cultures were given either a CEFX pool serving as positive control, an HIV-1 Nef pool, or no peptide at all.

This clonotype occurred a few times. The antigen is not known. Sequence data for DNA of cultured CD4+ T cells were generated by the Oncomine TCR Beta short-read assay. It was from cultured CD4+ T cells that genomic DNA was extracted. Via MiXCR, TCRdb re-called the PCR reads, giving one row per CDR3 protein. The sample lists about 9,400 distinct CDR3 sequences, 25% to 40% occurring once. This sample's treatment: 10-day PBMC culture with coronavirus spike peptide pools or control peptides (ViraFEST assay). The unexposed donor's CD4+ T cells were collected before the COVID-19 pandemic (2011-2018). ViraFEST grew antigen-specific T cells using peptide pools, then sequenced TCRs. CD4+ T cells were isolated by negative selection after around 11 days of culture. The CDR3 covers 14 residues. Trimming removed 0 bases at V and 4 bases at J, with 12 bases between. Germline V gene lookup returns CDR1 DFQATT and CDR2 SNEGSKA (reference sequence).

Sequenced input: CD4+ T cells from blood, cultured in vitro. The sequence was obtained from a human donor in good health. V and J are TRBV20-1 and TRBJ1-1; D uncertain. Here the CDR3 DNA reads TGCAGTGCTAGAGACAGTAAGGGCACCACTGAAGCTTTCTTT. Its protein is CSARDSKGTTEAFF.